This entry features one T cell receptor beta chain sequence. The data are from a study of identical twins. TCRdb re-called the 5' RACE reads with MiXCR, one entry per CDR3 protein. The sample includes 1.5 million to 2 million distinct CDR3 sequences, around 33% of them seen just once. V was trimmed by 3 bases and J by 8 bases, leaving 13 bases between them. Germline-derived CDR1 and CDR2 are SEHNR and FQNEAQ (reference sequence). The CDR3 runs to 14 residues. The receptor was isolated from a newborn girl in good health. V gene TRBV7-9 combines with J gene TRBJ1-4; maybe TRBD1 (5 bases). Sequences were obtained from cord blood. The CDR3 DNA is TGTGCCAGCAGCTTGGGACCCGGGGAGGAAAAACTGTTTTTT. This gives the protein CASSLGPGEEKLFF. The whole variable domain, filled in from reference TRBV7-9 and TRBJ1-4, reads DTGVSQNPRHKITKRGQNVTFRCDPISEHNRLYWYRQTLGQGPEFLTYFQNEAQLEKSRLLSDRFSAERPKGSFSTLEIQRTEQGDSAMYLCASSLGPGEEKLFFGSGTQLSVL.